This T cell receptor (beta chain) was profiled in a study of radiation and T cells in renal cell carcinoma. General study results and limits: Without pretreatment biopsies, baseline tumor clonotype presence was undetermined.

A note on this clone: No antigen is known for it.

Time point in this sample: baseline pretreatment blood. Regarding treatment: 15 Gy SBRT to primary tumor, nephrectomy 4 weeks later. After SBRT, blood was collected at 2 and 4 weeks, plus baseline. Repertoires were generated with immunoSEQ multiplex PCR, while TCRdb's copy carries only in-frame clones and drops some. Of roughly 100,000 clones listed, 86% are singletons. The CDR3 has 16 residues. Germline V CDR1 and CDR2: MNHEY, SVGAGI. V was clipped by 0 bases and J by 1 base, with 10 bases between them. V and J are TRBV6-5 and TRBJ2-1; possible D gene TRBD2, 5 bases. Sequenced here: blood, sampled from a patient whose treatment included radiotherapy and nephrectomy. The TCR originated in a man over 45 with renal cell carcinoma. The DNA of the CDR3 is TGTGCCAGCAGTTACTCGAGTCGGGGTTCCTACAATGAGCAGTTCTTC. Its translation is CASSYSSRGSYNEQFF.